This TCR beta chain was identified during a study of naive and memory T cell subsets. Broader study findings: Clonotypes here are unpaired alpha or beta chain sequences. There was no ground truth to check naive and memory subset results.

This clonotype was observed a few times. Its antigen is currently unknown. After CD4 positive bead selection, the CD4-negative fraction gave CD8 T cells. CDR3 length: 16 amino acids. CDR1 is SNHLY, CDR2 FYNNEI, per germline. V lost 2 bases, J lost 5 bases, and 16 bases lay in between. The beta constant-region primer was an equimolar mix of two oligonucleotides covering TRBC1 and TRBC2. Nested alpha and beta constant-region primers with the SP2 primer drove four PCR rounds on ligated cDNA. A 12-nucleotide UMI and the SP2 primer were added to the cDNA 3' end by oligonucleotide ligation. TCRdb processed the UMI-ligation and nested PCR reads anew with MiXCR; each CDR3 protein has one entry. Of 120,000 or so distinct CDR3 sequences listed, 35% to 40% were seen once; the top ten hold approximately 0.9%.

The chain uses TRBV2 and TRBJ1-5; D is perhaps TRBD1 (6 bases). This clonotype was obtained from a human donor in good health. Sample: central memory CD4+ T cells from blood. The CDR3 region is CASSELGRGADQPQHF. Written as DNA, the CDR3 is TGTGCCAGCAGTGAACTAGGCAGGGGAGCGGATCAGCCCCAGCATTTT.